This T cell receptor beta chain was captured by sequencing in a study of response to subunit inactivated influenza vaccine. V lost 5 bases and J 1 base, leaving 13 bases between the germline ends. The germline CDR1 and CDR2 sequences are SGHTA and FQGNSA. The CDR3 contains 15 residues. The sample holds many counts of this clonotype. TCRdb independently ran MiXCR on the RT-PCR reads; one entry per CDR3 protein. The table lists roughly 550,000 distinct CDR3 sequences, under 25% of them singletons. These same records also appear under a second study, on T cells expressing NK-cell markers. That publication notes: For TCR beta, cDNA was produced by 5'RACE template switching with UMIs. Where a few donors were concerned, these clonotypes also led the CD3+CD56-NKG2C+ fraction. Unclear, still, was the HCMV specificity of the expanded NKG2C+ T cell clones.

The TCR was taken from a man between 50 and 59 years old who received an inactivated influenza vaccine. Here the sequenced sample was CD4+ T cells sorted from PBMCs, taken 11 to 12 days after vaccination. The chain carries TRBV7-2 and TRBJ2-3; D gene ambiguous. The CDR3 loop is CASSQSRLRTDTQYF. As DNA, the CDR3 is TGTGCCAGCAGCCAAAGTAGGCTTCGCACAGATACGCAGTATTTT. The complete variable domain, with remaining parts taken from reference TRBV7-2 and TRBJ2-3, reads GAGVSQSPSNKVTEKGKDVELRCDPISGHTALYWYRQSLGQGLEFLIYFQGNSAPDKSGLPSDRFSAERTGGSVSTLTIQRTQQEDSAVYLCASSQSRLRTDTQYFGPGTRLTVL.